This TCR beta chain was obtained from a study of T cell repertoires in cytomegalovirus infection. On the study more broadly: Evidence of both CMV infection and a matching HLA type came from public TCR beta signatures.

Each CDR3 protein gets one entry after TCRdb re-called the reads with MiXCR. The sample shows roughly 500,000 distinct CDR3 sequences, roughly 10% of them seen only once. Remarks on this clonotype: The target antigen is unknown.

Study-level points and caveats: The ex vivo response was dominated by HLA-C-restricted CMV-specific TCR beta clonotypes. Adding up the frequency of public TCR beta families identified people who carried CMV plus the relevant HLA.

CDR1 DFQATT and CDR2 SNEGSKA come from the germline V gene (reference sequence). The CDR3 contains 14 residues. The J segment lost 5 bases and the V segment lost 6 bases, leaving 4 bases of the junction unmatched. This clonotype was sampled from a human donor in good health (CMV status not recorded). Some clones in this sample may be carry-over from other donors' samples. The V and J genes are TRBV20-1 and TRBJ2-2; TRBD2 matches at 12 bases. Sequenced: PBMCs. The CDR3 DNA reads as TGCAGTGCGCCCGGACTAGCGGGAACCGGGGAGCTGTTTTTT. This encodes CSAPGLAGTGELFF.